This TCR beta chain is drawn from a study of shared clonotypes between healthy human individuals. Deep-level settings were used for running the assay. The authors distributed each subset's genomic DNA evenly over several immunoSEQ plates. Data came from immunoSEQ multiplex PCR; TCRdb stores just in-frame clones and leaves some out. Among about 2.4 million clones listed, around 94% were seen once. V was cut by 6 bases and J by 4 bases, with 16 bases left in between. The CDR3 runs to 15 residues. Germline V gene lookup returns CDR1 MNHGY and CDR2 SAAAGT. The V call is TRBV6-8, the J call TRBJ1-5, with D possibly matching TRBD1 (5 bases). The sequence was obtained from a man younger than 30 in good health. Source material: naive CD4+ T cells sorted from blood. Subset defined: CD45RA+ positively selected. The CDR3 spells CASRSSGTVNQPQHF. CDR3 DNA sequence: TGTGCCAGCAGATCGTCCGGGACCGTAAATCAGCCCCAGCATTTT.